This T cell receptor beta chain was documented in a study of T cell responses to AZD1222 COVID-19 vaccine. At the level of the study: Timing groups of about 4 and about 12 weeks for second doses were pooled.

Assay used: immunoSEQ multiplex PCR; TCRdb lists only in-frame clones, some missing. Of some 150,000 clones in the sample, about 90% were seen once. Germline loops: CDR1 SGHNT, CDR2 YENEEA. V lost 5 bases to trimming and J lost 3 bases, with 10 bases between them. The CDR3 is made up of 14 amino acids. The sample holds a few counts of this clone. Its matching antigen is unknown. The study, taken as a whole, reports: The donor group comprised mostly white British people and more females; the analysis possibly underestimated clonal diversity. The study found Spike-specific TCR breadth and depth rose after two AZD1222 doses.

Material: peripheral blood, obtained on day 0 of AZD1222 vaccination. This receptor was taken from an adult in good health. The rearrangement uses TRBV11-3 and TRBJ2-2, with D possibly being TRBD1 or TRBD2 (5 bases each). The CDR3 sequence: CASSPGTHTGELFF. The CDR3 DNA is TGTGCCAGCAGCCCGGGGACGCACACCGGGGAGCTGTTTTTT. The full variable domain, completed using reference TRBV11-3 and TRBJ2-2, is EAGVVQSPRYKIIEKKQPVAFWCNPISGHNTLYWYLQNLGQGPELLIRYENEEAVDDSQLPKDRFSAERLKGVDSTLKIQPAELGDSAVYLCASSPGTHTGELFFGEGSRLTVL.